This TCR beta chain was retrieved from a study of post-analysis software for immune sequencing data (dated by TCRdb to the mid-2010s). Broadly, across the study: Disease courses on record covered relapsing-remitting, secondary progressive and progressive-relapsing multiple sclerosis, though some patients had no subtype annotation. The patient repertoires were compared against 10 to 12 previously published healthy control repertoires obtained from donors aged about 6 to 27 years. A subset of samples was prepared in parallel using single-end sample barcoding, then pooled and co-amplified after Illumina adapter ligation. The investigation overall reported the following: Significantly lower normalized Chao1 diversity was found in multiple sclerosis patients than in controls, suggesting substantial peripheral T-cell clonal expansion. The multiple sclerosis patient group was slightly younger than the control group. Significantly higher frequencies in patients than in controls were found for several TRBV segments, including TRBV5-6, TRBV5-1 and TRBV20-1. Direct clustering with F measure showed strong co-clustering of samples prepared in the same batch, prompting a batch-effect correction.

Library preparation employed PCR. TCRdb records Illumina HiSeq 2500 as the sequencer. To reduce PCR and sequencing biases, unique molecular identifiers were incorporated into the TCR beta cDNA libraries. Every 1 to 10 million input T cells yielded some 500,000 cDNA molecules, meaning each molecule approximated one T cell. Patient libraries were prepared and sequenced with the same protocol used for the earlier healthy control dataset. Within a given batch, samples were prepared together, multiplexed and sequenced on the same HiSeq lane. The source study handled its data this way. MIGEC was used to process the raw barcoded reads, and molecular identifier groups with only a single read were discarded before consensus assembly and CDR3 extraction. Clonotype tables were post-analysed with VDJtools, and diversity was normalized by down-sampling all datasets to the smallest sample size. To correct batch-related cross-sample contamination, repertoire overlap clustering matched CDR3 amino acid sequences but not nucleotide sequences. TCRdb reprocessed the public reads (quality trimming at Q25 with fastp, clone calling with MiXCR) and kept in-frame beta chains. Each record represents a unique CDR3 protein, reported with the most common genes and DNA among its rows. These V and J calls rely on TCRdb rather than the paper's analysis. Here the sample has approximately 150,000 distinct CDR3 sequences; roughly 31% occur a single time. The ten largest make up approximately 1.5% of the sample.

On this clonotype itself: The target of this receptor is not known. One base away lies a much larger clone, so this may be a sequencing read error.

To demonstrate the VDJtools post-analysis software, TCR beta repertoires were profiled from the peripheral blood of about a dozen young patients with multiple sclerosis. The multiple sclerosis patients were children and adolescents ranging in age from about 6 to 17 years. Taken from cysteine to phenylalanine, the CDR3 has 13 residues. Only CDR3 DNA is held: 39 bases, read in frame from base 1. Based on the germline V gene (reference sequence), the CDR1 and CDR2 sequences are MNHEY and SMNVEV. The chain is assembled from TRBV27 and TRBJ2-1; the best D guess is TRBD2, with 5 bases matching. The last part of the DNA fits TRBJ2-7 better; the J call may be wrong. This TCR came from a girl aged 5-17 years with multiple sclerosis. Sequencing input: blood. DNA sequence: TGTGCCAGCAGAATACTAGGCTACAATGAGCAGTACTTC. Its translation reads: CASRILGYNEQYF.